Given below is one T cell receptor beta chain in context. This entry comes from a study of blood T cell repertoires in COVID-19. Study-wide background: COVID-19 samples from acute and convalescent phases originated in the United States, Italy and Spain. PBMCs, B-cell-depleted T cells, or T cells provided the cDNA or gDNA that made up the material.

Clones were read by immunoSEQ multiplex PCR, and TCRdb kept only the in-frame ones, dropping some. The sample contains about 130,000 clones, around 87% of which appear only once. CDR1 and CDR2 (germline): LGHDT, YNNKEL (reference sequence). This CDR3 comprises 16 residues. The V and J ends lost 6 bases and 0 bases respectively, with 14 bases between them. Sequencing was performed on peripheral blood. The chain carries TRBV3-1 (or the pseudogene TRBV3-2) and TRBJ2-2; possible D gene TRBD1, 5 bases. The TCR comes from a man aged 45 to 65 with active COVID-19. The CDR3 loop is CASSRRGSTNTGELFF. CDR3 bases: TGTGCCAGCAGTCGTAGGGGATCAACGAACACCGGGGAGCTGTTTTTT.